This TCR beta chain was retrieved from a study of control samples from healthy donors and cancer patients. The CDR3 sequence is 13 residues long. Deletions cut 2 bases from V and 8 bases from J, with 9 bases between. In germline, CDR1 is LNHDA, CDR2 SQIVND (reference sequence). Generated by immunoSEQ multiplex PCR, the TCRdb table keeps only in-frame clones and is missing some. Of just under 150,000 clones listed, approximately 92% are singletons. Comments on this clone: The same CDR3 arises from other DNA sequences in this sample as well.

This clonotype was sampled from a man aged 25 to 40 in good health. The J gene is TRBJ2-2, the V gene TRBV19, with D hard to call. Specimen: blood. The CDR3 sequence is CASSILGSGELFF. CDR3 DNA sequence: TGTGCCAGTAGTATACTAGGGTCTGGGGAGCTGTTTTTT.